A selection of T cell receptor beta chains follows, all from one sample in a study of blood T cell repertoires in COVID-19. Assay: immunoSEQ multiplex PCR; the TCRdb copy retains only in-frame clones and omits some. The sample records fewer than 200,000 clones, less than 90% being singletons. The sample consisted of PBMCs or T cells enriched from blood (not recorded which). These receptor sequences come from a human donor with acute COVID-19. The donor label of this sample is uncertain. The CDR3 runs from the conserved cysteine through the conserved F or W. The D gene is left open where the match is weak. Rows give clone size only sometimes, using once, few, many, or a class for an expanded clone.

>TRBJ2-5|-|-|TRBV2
CASRGLGTQETQYF
TGTGCCAGCAGGGGGCTGGGGACTCAAGAGACCCAGTACTTC
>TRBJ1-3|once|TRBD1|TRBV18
CASSPTGEDGNTIYF
TGTGCCAGCTCACCTACAGGGGAGGATGGAAACACCATATATTTT
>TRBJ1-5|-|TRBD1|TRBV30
CAWAKGTAPSNQPQHF
TGTGCCTGGGCTAAGGGGACAGCTCCTAGCAATCAGCCCCAGCATTTT
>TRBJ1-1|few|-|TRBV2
CASSAIGRGTEAFF
TGTGCCAGCAGCGCCATCGGAAGGGGGACTGAAGCTTTCTTT
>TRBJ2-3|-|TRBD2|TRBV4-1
CASSQVHGGASTDTQYF
TGCGCCAGCAGCCAGGTTCACGGGGGGGCGAGCACAGATACGCAGTATTTT
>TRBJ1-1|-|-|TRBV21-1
CASSKPQPTVEAFF
TGTGCCAGCAGCAAACCCCAACCGACAGTTGAAGCTTTCTTT
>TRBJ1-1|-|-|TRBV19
CASSPQARNTEAFF
TGTGCCAGTAGTCCCCAGGCGAGGAACACTGAAGCTTTCTTT
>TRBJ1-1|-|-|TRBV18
CASSPLGTSQDTEAFF
TGTGCCAGCTCACCTCTTGGGACTTCCCAGGACACTGAAGCTTTCTTT
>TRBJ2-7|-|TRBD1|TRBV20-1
CSASSGNRGVEQYF
TGCAGTGCTAGTTCGGGGAACAGGGGTGTCGAGCAGTACTTC
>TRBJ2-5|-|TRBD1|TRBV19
CASTHGDREGETQYF
TGTGCCAGTACCCATGGGGACAGGGAGGGAGAGACCCAGTACTTC
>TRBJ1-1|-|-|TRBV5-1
CASSPQGIEAFF
TGCGCCAGCAGCCCCCAGGGGATTGAAGCTTTCTTT
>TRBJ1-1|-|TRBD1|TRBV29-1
CSVGNDRVTEAFF
TGCAGCGTTGGGAACGACAGGGTGACTGAAGCTTTCTTT
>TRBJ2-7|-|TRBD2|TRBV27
CASSLRGGSEQYF
TGTGCCAGCAGTTTGCGGGGGGGCAGCGAGCAGTACTTC
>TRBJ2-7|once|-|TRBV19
CASSPGGVGVEQYF
TGTGCCAGTAGTCCTGGTGGCGTGGGAGTCGAGCAGTACTTC
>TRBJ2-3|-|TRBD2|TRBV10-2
CASMERGGVSIDTQYF
TGCGCCAGCATGGAGCGGGGGGGCGTATCTATAGATACGCAGTATTTT
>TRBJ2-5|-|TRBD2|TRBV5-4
CASSLPGTSKETQYF
TGTGCCAGCAGCTTGCCCGGGACTAGTAAAGAGACCCAGTACTTC
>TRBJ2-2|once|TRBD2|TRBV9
CASSVSGGAYTGELFF
TGTGCCAGCAGCGTTAGCGGGGGGGCTTACACCGGGGAGCTGTTTTTT
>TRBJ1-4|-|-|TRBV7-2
CASSLEQSGEKLFF
TGTGCCAGCAGCTTAGAACAGTCGGGGGAAAAACTGTTTTTT
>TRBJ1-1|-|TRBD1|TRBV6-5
CASSYSMWDRDTEAFF
TGTGCCAGCAGTTACTCGATGTGGGACAGGGACACTGAAGCTTTCTTT
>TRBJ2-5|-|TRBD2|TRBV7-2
CASSLAHGRETQYF
TGTGCCAGCAGCTTAGCGCACGGGAGGGAGACCCAGTACTTC
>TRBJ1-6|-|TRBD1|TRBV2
CASSEALDRGSSPLHF
TGTGCCAGCAGTGAAGCTCTCGACAGGGGGAGCTCACCCCTCCACTTT
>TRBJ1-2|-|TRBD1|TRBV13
CAIDRDRVRGGYTF
TGTGCCATCGACCGGGACAGGGTCAGGGGCGGCTACACCTTC
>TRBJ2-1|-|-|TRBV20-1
CSASPGFEQFF
TGCAGTGCTAGCCCCGGTTTTGAGCAGTTCTTC
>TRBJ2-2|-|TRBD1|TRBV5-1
CASSRGTGGISGELFF
TGCGCCAGCAGCCGGGGGACAGGGGGCATCTCCGGGGAGCTGTTTTTT
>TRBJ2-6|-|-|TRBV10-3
CAIRGSSGANVLTF
TGTGCCATCAGGGGGAGCTCTGGGGCCAACGTCCTGACTTTC
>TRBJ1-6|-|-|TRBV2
CASSETVGGQKLSYNSPLHF
TGTGCCAGCAGTGAAACTGTGGGCGGACAGAAACTCTCCTATAATTCACCCCTCCACTTT
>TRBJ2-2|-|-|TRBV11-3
CASSLDLPLRPGENTGELFF
TGTGCCAGCAGCTTAGATCTCCCTCTGAGGCCGGGGGAGAACACCGGGGAGCTGTTTTTT
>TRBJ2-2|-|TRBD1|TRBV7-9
CASSLTAGGWTGELFF
TGTGCCAGCAGCTTAACGGCAGGGGGTTGGACCGGGGAGCTGTTTTTT
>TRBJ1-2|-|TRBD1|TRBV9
CASSAIDRGGYTF
TGTGCCAGCAGCGCAATCGACAGGGGTGGCTACACCTTC
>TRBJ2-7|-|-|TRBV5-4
CASSLGKGGYEQYF
TGTGCCAGCAGCTTGGGGAAGGGAGGCTACGAGCAGTACTTC
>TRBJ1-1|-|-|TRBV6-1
CASSEQLLGRISLNTEAFF
TGTGCCAGCAGTGAGCAGTTGTTGGGCAGGATAAGCCTGAACACTGAAGCTTTCTTT
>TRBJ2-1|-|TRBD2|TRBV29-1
CSVPHSGGGSYNEQFF
TGCAGCGTTCCTCATAGCGGGGGGGGTTCCTACAATGAGCAGTTCTTC
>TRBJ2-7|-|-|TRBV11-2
CASSLGNSIFYEQYF
TGTGCCAGCAGCTTAGGCAACTCGATTTTTTACGAGCAGTACTTC
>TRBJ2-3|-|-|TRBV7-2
CASSLIRVSTDTQYF
TGTGCCAGCAGCCTTATCAGGGTGAGCACAGATACGCAGTATTTT
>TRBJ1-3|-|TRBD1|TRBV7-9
CASSAILGQGVSGNTIYF
TGTGCCAGCAGCGCGATCCTGGGACAGGGAGTCTCTGGAAACACCATATATTTT
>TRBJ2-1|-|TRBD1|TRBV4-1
CASSQVTRDSRLF
TGCGCCAGCAGCCAAGTAACGAGGGACAGCCGACTCTTC
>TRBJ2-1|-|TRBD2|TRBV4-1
CASSQGTSGGFYNEQFF
TGCGCCAGCAGCCAAGGGACTAGCGGGGGGTTCTACAATGAGCAGTTCTTC
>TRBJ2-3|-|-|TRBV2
CASSVLGSSTDTQYF
TGTGCCAGCAGTGTCCTAGGATCTAGCACAGATACGCAGTATTTT
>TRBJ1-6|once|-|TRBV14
CASSQDWSSYNSPLHF
TGTGCCAGCAGCCAAGATTGGAGCTCCTATAATTCACCCCTCCACTTT
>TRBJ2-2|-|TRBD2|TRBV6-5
CASSSGAGATGELFF
TGTGCCAGCAGCTCAGGAGCGGGGGCCACCGGGGAGCTGTTTTTT
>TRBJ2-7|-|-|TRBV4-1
CASSQVTGTSHEQYF
TGCGCCAGCAGCCAAGTCACAGGGACATCCCACGAGCAGTACTTC
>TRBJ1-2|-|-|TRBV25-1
CASMNRVNGYTF
TGTGCCAGCATGAACAGGGTTAATGGCTACACCTTC
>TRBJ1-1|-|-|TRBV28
CASSETGRSTEAFF
TGTGCCAGCAGTGAAACAGGGAGATCCACTGAAGCTTTCTTT